This TCR beta chain was retrieved from a study of control samples from healthy donors and cancer patients (dated by TCRdb to about 2020). The CDR3 holds 14 amino acids from the cysteine to the phenylalanine. Only the CDR3 region is kept as DNA, spanning 42 bases read in frame from base 1. The germline V gene (reference sequence) specifies LNHDA as CDR1 and SQIVND as CDR2. V is shortened by 4 bases, J by 7 bases, and the region joining them spans 13 bases. As concerns this clone: The specificity of this receptor is unknown. No base quality information exists; no much larger clone differs at one position.

The library relied on the immunoSEQ multiplex PCR assay. Entries here come from immuneACCESS through TCRdb and include only in-frame sequences with V and J called. Some clones fail to appear in such tables; in the studies checked, an unresolved V gene covers under half of the shortfall, and the cause of the remainder is unknown. The sample table shows tens of thousands of clones, and 89% are seen once. The ten largest clonotypes hold less than 7% of the sample. Sequenced sample: blood. This receptor chain uses TRBV19 and TRBJ2-2; confidence is insufficient to name the D gene. This clonotype was obtained from a man aged 50-59 years in good health. The DNA reads as follows: TGTGCCAGTAGTACGCCCGTACGTGGCGGGGAGCTGTTTTTT. This translates into CASSTPVRGGELFF.